The entry that follows covers one T cell receptor beta chain sequence. The target antigen is unknown. There are 15 residues in the CDR3. Looked up from germline, CDR1 is MNHEY and CDR2 is SVGAGI. With V trimmed by 0 bases and J by 6 bases, 5 bases remained unmatched. The treatment denotes: oral pan-JAK inhibitor, 5-10 mg twice daily. The data stem from a study of CD8+ T cells in alopecia areata. Overall study results and limits: Links between baseline CD8+ expansion and response need larger treated cohorts. Scalp specimens additionally yield sequences from normal skin's resident alphabeta T cells. Higher clonality and more expanded CD8+ clones appeared in lesional than normal scalp.

Once RNA had been extracted, it was reverse transcribed into cDNA to act as the sequencing template. Clones were read by immunoSEQ multiplex PCR, and TCRdb kept only the in-frame ones, dropping some. Of around 300,000 clones in the sample, 60% were seen once. The chain employs TRBV6-5 and TRBJ1-1; 9 bases are shared with TRBD1. Material: CD4+ T cells sorted from blood, obtained around week 53, from a patient treated with tofacitinib. The TCR originated in a human donor with alopecia areata. The CDR3 nucleotides read TGTGCCAGCAGTTACTCGATTGGACAGGGGTCTGAAGCTTTCTTT. The encoded protein is CASSYSIGQGSEAFF.